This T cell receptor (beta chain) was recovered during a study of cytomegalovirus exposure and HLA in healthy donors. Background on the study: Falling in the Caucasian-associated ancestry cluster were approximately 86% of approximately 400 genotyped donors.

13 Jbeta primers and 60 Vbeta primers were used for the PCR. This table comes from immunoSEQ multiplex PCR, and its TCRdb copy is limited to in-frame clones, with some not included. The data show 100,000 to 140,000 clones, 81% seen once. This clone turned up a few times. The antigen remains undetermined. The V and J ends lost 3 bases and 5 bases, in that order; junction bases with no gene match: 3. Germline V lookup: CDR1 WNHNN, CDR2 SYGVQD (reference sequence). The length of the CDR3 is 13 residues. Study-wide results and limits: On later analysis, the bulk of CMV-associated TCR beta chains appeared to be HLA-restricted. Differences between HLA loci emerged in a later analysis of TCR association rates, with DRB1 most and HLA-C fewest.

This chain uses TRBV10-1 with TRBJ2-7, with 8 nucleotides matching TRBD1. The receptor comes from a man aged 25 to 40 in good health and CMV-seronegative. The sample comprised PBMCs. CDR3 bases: TGCGCCAGCAGTGATCCAGGGGGCGACGAGCAGTACTTC. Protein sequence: CASSDPGGDEQYF.